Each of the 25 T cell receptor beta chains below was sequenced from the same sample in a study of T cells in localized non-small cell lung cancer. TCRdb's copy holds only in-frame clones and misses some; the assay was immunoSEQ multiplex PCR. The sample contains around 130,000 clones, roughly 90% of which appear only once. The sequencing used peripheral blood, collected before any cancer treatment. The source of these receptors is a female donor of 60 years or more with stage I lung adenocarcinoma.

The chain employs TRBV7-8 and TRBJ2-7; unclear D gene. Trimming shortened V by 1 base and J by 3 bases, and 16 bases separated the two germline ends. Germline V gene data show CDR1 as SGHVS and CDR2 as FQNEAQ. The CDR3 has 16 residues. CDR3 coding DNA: TGTGCCAGCAGCTTAGACCCCGTAGGACCCCACTACGAGCAGTACTTC. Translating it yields CASSLDPVGPHYEQYF.

The DNA for the CDR3 is TGTGCCAGCAGCTTAAGAGGAGGGACACGGACCGGGGAGCTGTTTTTT. Translating gives CASSLRGGTRTGELFF. The J gene is TRBJ2-2, the V gene TRBV11-2; either TRBD1 or TRBD2 may supply D (6 bases each). Trimming cost V 2 bases and J 5 bases, with 15 bases left between them. Germline-derived CDR1 and CDR2 are SGHAT and FQNNGV. The CDR3 runs to 16 residues.

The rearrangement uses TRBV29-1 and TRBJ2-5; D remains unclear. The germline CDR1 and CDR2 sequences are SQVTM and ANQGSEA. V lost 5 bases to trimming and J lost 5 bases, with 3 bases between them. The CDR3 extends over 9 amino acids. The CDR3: CSVYETQYF. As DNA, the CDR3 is TGCAGCGTTTATGAGACCCAGTACTTC.

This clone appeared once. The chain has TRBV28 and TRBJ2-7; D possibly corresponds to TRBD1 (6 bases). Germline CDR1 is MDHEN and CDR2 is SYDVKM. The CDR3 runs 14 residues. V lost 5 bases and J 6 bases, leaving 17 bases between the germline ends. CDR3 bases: TGTGCCAGCAGTCCCCGCCCTCTAGGGGGCGAGCAGTACTTC. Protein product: CASSPRPLGGEQYF.

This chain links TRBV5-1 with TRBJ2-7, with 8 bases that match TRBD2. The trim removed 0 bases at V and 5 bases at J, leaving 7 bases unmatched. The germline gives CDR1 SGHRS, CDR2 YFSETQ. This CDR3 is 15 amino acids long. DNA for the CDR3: TGCGCCAGCAGCTTGGTCGTGAGCGGGAGCCACGAGCAGTACTTC. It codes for CASSLVVSGSHEQYF.

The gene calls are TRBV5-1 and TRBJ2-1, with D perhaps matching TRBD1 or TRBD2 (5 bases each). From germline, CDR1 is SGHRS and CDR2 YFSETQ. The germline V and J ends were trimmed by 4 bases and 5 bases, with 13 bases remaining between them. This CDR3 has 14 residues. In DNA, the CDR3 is TGCGCCAGCAGCAGGGGACCGGGCGACAATGAGCAGTTCTTC. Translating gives CASSRGPGDNEQFF.

The CDR3 DNA is TGTGCCAGCAGTCCCCTGGACAGGGGGCCCCAGCATTTT. Its translation is CASSPLDRGPQHF. V and J are TRBV28 and TRBJ1-5, with 9 bases fitting TRBD1. This CDR3 is built from 13 residues. The J segment lost 9 bases and the V segment lost 5 bases, leaving 5 bases of the junction unmatched. Looked up from germline, CDR1 is MDHEN and CDR2 is SYDVKM.

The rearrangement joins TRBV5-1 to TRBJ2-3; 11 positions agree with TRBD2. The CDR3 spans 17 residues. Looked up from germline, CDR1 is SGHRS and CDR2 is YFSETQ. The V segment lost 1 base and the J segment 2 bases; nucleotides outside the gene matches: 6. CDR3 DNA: TGCGCCAGCAGCTTGACTAGCGGGGGAGGGCCCACAGATACGCAGTATTTT. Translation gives CASSLTSGGGPTDTQYF.

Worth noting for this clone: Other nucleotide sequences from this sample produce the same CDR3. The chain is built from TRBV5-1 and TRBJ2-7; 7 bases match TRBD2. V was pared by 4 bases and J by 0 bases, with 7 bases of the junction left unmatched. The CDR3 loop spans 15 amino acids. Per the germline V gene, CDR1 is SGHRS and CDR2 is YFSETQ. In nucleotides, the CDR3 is TGCGCCAGCAGCCCTGACCCTAGCGGCTCCTACGAGCAGTACTTC. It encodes CASSPDPSGSYEQYF.

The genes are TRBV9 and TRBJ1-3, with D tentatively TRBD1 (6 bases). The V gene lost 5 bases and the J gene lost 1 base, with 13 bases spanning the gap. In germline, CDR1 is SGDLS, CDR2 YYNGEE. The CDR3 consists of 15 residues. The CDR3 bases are TGTGCCAGCAGTTATACAGGGTTGTCTGGAAACACCATATATTTT. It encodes CASSYTGLSGNTIYF.

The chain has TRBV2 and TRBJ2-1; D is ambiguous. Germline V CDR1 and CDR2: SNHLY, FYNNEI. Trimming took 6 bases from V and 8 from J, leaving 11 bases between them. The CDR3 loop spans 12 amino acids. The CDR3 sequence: CASRTVGDEQFF. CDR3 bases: TGTGCCAGCAGAACGGTTGGCGATGAGCAGTTCTTC.

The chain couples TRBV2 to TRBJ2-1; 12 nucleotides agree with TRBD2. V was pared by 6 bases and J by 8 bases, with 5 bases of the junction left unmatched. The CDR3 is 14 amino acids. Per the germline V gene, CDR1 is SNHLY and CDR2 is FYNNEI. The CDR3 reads CASRRTSGIDEQFF. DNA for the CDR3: TGTGCCAGCAGACGGACTAGCGGGATAGATGAGCAGTTCTTC.

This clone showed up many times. The CDR3 spells CASSRWASSNQPQHF. CDR3 nucleotides: TGTGCCAGCAGCCGTTGGGCCTCAAGCAATCAGCCCCAGCATTTT. The chain joins TRBV2 to TRBJ1-5; D is uncertain. The CDR3 spans 15 residues. Looked up from germline, CDR1 is SNHLY and CDR2 is FYNNEI. The V gene lost 6 bases and the J gene lost 1 base, with 13 bases spanning the gap.

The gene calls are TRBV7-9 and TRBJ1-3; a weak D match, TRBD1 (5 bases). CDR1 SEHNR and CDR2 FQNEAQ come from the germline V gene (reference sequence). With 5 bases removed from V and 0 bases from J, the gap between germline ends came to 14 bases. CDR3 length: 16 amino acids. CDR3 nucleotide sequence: TGTGCCAGCAGCCCTACTAGGGGAAACTCTGGAAACACCATATATTTT. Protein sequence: CASSPTRGNSGNTIYF.

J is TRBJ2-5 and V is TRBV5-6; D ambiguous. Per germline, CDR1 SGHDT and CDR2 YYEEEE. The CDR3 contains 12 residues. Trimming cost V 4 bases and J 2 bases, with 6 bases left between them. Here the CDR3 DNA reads TGTGCCAGCAGCGGTGTTCAAGAGACCCAGTACTTC. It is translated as CASSGVQETQYF.

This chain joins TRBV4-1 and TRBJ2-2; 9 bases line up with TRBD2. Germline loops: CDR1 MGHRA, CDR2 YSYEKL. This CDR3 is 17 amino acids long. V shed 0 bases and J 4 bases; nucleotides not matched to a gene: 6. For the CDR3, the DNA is TGCGCCAGCAGCCAAGATGGGGCGGGAGGGCTCACCGGGGAGCTGTTTTTT. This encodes CASSQDGAGGLTGELFF.

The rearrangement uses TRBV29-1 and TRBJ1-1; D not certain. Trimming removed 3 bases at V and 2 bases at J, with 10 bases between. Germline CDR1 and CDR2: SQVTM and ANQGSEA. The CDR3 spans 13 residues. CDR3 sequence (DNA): TGCAGCGTTGAGAGGCTGATAAACACTGAAGCTTTCTTT. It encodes CSVERLINTEAFF.

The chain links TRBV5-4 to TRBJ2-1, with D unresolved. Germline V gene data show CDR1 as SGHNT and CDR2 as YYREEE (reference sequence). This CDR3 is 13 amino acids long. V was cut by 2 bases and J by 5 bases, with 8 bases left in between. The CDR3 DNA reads TGTGCCAGCAGCTTACGCAACGACAATGAGCAGTTCTTC. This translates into CASSLRNDNEQFF.

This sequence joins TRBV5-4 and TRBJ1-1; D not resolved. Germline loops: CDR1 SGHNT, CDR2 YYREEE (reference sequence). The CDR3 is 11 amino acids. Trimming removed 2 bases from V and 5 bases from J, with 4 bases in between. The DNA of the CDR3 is TGTGCCAGCAGCTTTTTTACTGAAGCTTTCTTT. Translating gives CASSFFTEAFF. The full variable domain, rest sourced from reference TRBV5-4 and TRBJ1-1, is ETGVTQSPTHLIKTRGQQVTLRCSSQSGHNTVSWYQQALGQGPQFIFQYYREEENGRGNFPPRFSGLQFPNYSSELNVNALELDDSALYLCASSFFTEAFFGQGTRLTVV.

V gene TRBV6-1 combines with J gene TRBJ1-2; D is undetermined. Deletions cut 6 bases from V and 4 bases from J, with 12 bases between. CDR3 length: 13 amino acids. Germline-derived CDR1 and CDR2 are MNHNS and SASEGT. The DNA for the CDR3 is TGTGCCAGCAGCACGGGTCGTTCCTATGGCTACACCTTC. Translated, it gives CASSTGRSYGYTF.

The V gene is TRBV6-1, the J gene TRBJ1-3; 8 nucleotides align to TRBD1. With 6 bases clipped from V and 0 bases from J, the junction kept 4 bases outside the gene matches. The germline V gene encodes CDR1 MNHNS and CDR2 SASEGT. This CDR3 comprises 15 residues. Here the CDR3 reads CASRQGEYSGNTIYF. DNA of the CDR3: TGTGCCAGCAGACAGGGGGAATACTCTGGAAACACCATATATTTT.

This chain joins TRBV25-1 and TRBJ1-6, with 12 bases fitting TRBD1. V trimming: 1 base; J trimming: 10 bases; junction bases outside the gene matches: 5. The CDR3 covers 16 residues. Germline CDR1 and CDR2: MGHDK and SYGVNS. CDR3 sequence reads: CASSESRDRGRSPLHF. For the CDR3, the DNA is TGTGCCAGCAGTGAATCCCGGGACAGGGGGCGATCACCCCTCCACTTT.

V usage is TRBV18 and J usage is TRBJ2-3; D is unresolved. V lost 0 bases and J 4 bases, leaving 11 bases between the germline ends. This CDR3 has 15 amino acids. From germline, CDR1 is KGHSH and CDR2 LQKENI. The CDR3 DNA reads TGTGCCAGCTCACCACCAGGGCGTGGGGCAGATACGCAGTATTTT. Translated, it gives CASSPPGRGADTQYF.

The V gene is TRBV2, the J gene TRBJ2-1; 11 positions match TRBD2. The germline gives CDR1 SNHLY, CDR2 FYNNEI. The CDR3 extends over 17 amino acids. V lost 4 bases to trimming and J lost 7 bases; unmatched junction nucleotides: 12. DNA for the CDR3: TGTGCCAGCAGTGGTGCGGTAGCGGGAGGGCTGGTAAATGAGCAGTTCTTC. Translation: CASSGAVAGGLVNEQFF.

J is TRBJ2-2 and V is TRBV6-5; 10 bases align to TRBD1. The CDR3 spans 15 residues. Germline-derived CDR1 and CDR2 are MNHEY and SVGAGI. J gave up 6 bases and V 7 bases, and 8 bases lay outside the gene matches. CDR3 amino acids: CASTRQGAFPGELFF. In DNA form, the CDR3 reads TGTGCCAGCACTCGACAGGGGGCGTTCCCCGGGGAGCTGTTTTTT.